The clone carrying this TCR beta chain was detected a few times. Its target is not known. The data stem from a study of OX40 agonist ivuxolimab in advanced cancers. Study information: Clinicians treated patients with ivuxolimab, an agonistic anti-OX40 (CD134) antibody.

Assay: immunoSEQ multiplex PCR; the TCRdb copy retains only in-frame clones and omits some. The table has over 80,000 clones, over 80% seen once. The study, taken as a whole, reports: In a subset of nonresponders, normalized T-cell clonal expansion was also low. At 0.1 to 3.0 mg/kg, CD4+ and CD8+ blood T cells expanded clonally by week 6.

Blood draws occurred at baseline, cycle 4 day 1, and cycle 7 day 1. The CDR3 sequence is 16 residues long. Trimming cost V 4 bases and J 5 bases, with 21 bases left between them. Germline-derived CDR1 and CDR2 are SGDLS and YYNGEE. Sequences were derived from CD4+ or CD8+ T cells sorted from blood, sampled in a trial of the OX40 agonist ivuxolimab. The sequence came from an adult with an advanced solid tumor such as melanoma, head and neck, liver or kidney cancer. This sequence joins TRBV9 and TRBJ2-5; D gene unclear. DNA for the CDR3: TGTGCCAGCAGCCCATTCTCCTTCAAGGGTCAGGAGACCCAGTACTTC. It codes for CASSPFSFKGQETQYF.